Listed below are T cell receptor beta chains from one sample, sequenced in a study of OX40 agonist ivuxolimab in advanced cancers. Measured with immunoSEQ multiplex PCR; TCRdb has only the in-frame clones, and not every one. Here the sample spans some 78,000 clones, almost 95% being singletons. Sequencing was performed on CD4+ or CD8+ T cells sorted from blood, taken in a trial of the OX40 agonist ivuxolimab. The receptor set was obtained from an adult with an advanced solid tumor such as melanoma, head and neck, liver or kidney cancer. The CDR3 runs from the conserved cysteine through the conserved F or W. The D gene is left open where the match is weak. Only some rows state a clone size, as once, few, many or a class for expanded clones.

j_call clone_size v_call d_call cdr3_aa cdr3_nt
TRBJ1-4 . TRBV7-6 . CASSLLRKTVIPNEKLFF TGTGCCAGCAGCTTATTAAGGAAGACGGTGATACCAAATGAAAAACTGTTTTTT
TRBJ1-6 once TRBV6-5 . CASSYSTGSPLHF TGTGCCAGCAGTTACTCGACGGGATCACCCCTCCACTTT
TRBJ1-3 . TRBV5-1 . CASSLAEDYSGNTIYF TGCGCCAGCAGCTTGGCCGAGGACTACTCTGGAAACACCATATATTTT
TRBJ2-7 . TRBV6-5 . CASSSRLAPEQYF TGTGCCAGCAGTTCCAGGCTAGCCCCAGAGCAGTACTTC
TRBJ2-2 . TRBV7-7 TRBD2 CASSLRRGGRGSTGELFF TGTGCTAGCAGCTTAAGACGGGGCGGGAGAGGTAGCACCGGGGAGCTGTTTTTT
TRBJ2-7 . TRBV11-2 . CASSLDLRRSYEQYF TGTGCCAGCAGCTTAGATCTGAGACGCTCCTACGAGCAGTACTTC
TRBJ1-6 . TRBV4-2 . CASSQDLAQGGLSPLHF TGTGCCAGCAGCCAAGATCTCGCACAGGGAGGATTGTCACCCCTCCACTTT
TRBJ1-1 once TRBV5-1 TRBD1 CASSQGALMDTEAFF TGCGCCAGCAGCCAGGGGGCCTTAATGGACACTGAAGCTTTCTTT
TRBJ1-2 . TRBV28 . CASSLRQGEDTF TGTGCCAGCAGTTTGCGGCAGGGTGAAGACACCTTC
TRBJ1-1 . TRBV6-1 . CASRLQGRGEAFF TGTGCCAGCAGGTTACAGGGTCGGGGTGAAGCTTTCTTT
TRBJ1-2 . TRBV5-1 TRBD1 CASSLARGRRGYTF TGCGCCAGCAGCTTGGCCAGGGGGAGGAGAGGCTACACCTTC
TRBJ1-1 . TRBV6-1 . CASRSTVNTEAFF TGTGCCAGCAGAAGCACCGTGAACACTGAAGCTTTCTTT
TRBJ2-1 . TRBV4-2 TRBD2 CASSSFSGLAGNEQFF TGTGCCAGCAGCTCTTTCTCCGGACTAGCGGGGAATGAGCAGTTCTTC
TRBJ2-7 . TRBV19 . CASSIYAIGTNKGEQYF TGTGCCAGTAGTATATACGCCATCGGGACGAATAAGGGGGAGCAGTACTTC
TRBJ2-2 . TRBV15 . CATSREKGRDRELFF TGTGCCACCAGCAGAGAAAAGGGAAGGGATCGGGAGCTGTTTTTT
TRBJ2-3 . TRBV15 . CATTNRRGYTDTQYF TGTGCCACCACCAACAGGAGGGGCTACACAGATACGCAGTATTTT
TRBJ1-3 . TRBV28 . CASIEGSSGNTIYF TGTGCCAGCATAGAGGGGTCCTCTGGAAACACCATATATTTT
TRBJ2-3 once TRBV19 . CAPSLDSGTDTQYF TGTGCCCCCTCCTTGGACAGCGGCACAGATACGCAGTATTTT
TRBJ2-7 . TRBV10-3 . CAISRTQTGLSYEQYF TGTGCCATCTCCCGGACCCAAACGGGCCTCTCCTACGAGCAGTACTTC
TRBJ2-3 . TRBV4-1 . CASSQVADTQYF TGCGCCAGCAGCCAAGTGGCAGATACGCAGTATTTT
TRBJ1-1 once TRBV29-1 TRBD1 CSVPGQGSMNTEAFF TGCAGCGTTCCAGGACAGGGCTCCATGAACACTGAAGCTTTCTTT
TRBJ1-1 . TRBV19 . CASSIASTGMNTEAFF TGTGCCAGTAGTATAGCCTCGACAGGTATGAACACTGAAGCTTTCTTT
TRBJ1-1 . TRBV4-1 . CASSQDKGKGEAFF TGCGCCAGCAGCCAAGATAAAGGAAAAGGCGAAGCTTTCTTT
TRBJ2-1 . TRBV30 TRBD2 CAWSRTSGDEQFF TGTGCCTGGAGTCGGACTAGCGGGGATGAGCAGTTCTTC
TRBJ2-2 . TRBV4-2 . CASSQESSNTGELFF TGTGCCAGCAGCCAAGAGTCATCGAACACCGGGGAGCTGTTTTTT
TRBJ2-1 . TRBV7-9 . CASSPRGNNEQFF TGTGCCAGCAGCCCTAGGGGGAACAATGAGCAGTTCTTC
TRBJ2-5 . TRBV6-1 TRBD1 CASSAWDRPETQYF TGTGCCAGCAGTGCCTGGGACAGACCAGAGACCCAGTACTTC
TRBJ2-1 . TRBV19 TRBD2 CASSIGGTRVDEQFF TGTGCCAGTAGTATCGGGGGGACTAGGGTTGATGAGCAGTTCTTC
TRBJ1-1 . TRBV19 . CASSILGAMNTEAFF TGTGCCAGTAGTATCCTGGGGGCGATGAACACTGAAGCTTTCTTT
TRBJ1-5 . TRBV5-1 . CASSLEGGQPQHF TGCGCCAGCAGCTTGGAGGGGGGACAGCCCCAGCATTTT
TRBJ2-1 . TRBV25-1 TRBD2 CASITAGGGNEQFF TGTGCCAGCATCACAGCGGGCGGGGGCAATGAGCAGTTCTTC
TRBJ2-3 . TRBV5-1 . CASSLAAGWSTDTQYF TGCGCCAGCAGCTTGGCCGCAGGGTGGAGCACAGATACGCAGTATTTT
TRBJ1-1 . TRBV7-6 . CASSSPLGRGVNTEAFF TGTGCCAGCAGCTCGCCCCTGGGGAGAGGGGTCAACACTGAAGCTTTCTTT
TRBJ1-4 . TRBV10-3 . CAISGDGSNEKLFF TGTGCCATCAGTGGAGACGGTTCTAATGAAAAACTGTTTTTT
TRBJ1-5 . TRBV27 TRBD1 CASSLNRGGNQPQHF TGTGCCAGCAGTTTAAACAGGGGGGGTAATCAGCCCCAGCATTTT
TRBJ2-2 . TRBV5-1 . CASSSVEANTGELFF TGCGCCAGCAGCTCCGTCGAGGCGAACACCGGGGAGCTGTTTTTT
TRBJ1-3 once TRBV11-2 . CASSSTYPIYF TGTGCCAGCAGTTCAACGTACCCCATATATTTT
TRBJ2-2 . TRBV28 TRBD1 CASSSRPGQDTYGELFF TGTGCCAGCAGTTCCCGACCGGGACAGGACACCTACGGGGAGCTGTTTTTT
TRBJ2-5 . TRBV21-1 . CASSKGALAGETQYF TGTGCCAGCAGCAAAGGGGCCCTAGCGGGGGAGACCCAGTACTTC
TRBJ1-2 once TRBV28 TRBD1 CASSRSGKQGDGYGYTF TGTGCCAGCAGCCGAAGCGGGAAACAGGGGGATGGCTATGGCTACACCTTC
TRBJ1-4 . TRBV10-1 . CASSESATATNEKLFF TGCGCCAGCAGTGAGTCGGCTACAGCAACTAATGAAAAACTGTTTTTT
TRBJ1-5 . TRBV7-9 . CASSLSTGKEAPQHF TGTGCCAGCAGTTTGAGTACAGGGAAAGAGGCGCCCCAGCATTTT
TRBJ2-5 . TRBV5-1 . CASSLTGPIQETQYF TGCGCCAGCAGCTTGACAGGCCCTATCCAAGAGACCCAGTACTTC
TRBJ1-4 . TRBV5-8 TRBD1 CASSVGQYEKLFF TGTGCCAGCAGCGTGGGACAGTATGAAAAACTGTTTTTT
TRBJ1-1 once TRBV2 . CASQQRTGNTEAFF TGTGCCAGCCAACAGAGAACGGGGAACACTGAAGCTTTCTTT
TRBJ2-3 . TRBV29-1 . CSVDGQNGDTQYF TGCAGCGTTGACGGACAGAATGGGGATACGCAGTATTTT
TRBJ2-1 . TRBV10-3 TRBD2 CAISEGLLAGGYNEQFF TGTGCCATCAGTGAGGGACTACTAGCGGGAGGTTACAATGAGCAGTTCTTC
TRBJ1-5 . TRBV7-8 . CASSVGPGRGGQPQHF TGTGCCAGCAGCGTAGGACCGGGGAGGGGAGGTCAGCCCCAGCATTTT
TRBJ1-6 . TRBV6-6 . CASRMDTNNSPLHF TGTGCCAGCAGGATGGACACCAATAATTCACCCCTCCACTTT
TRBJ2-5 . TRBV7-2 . CASSRGGQETQYF TGTGCCAGCAGCCGGGGGGGACAGGAGACCCAGTACTTC
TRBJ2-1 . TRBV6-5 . CASSPVPSQFF TGTGCCAGCAGCCCCGTCCCGTCCCAGTTCTTC
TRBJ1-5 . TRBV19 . CASSPLYVGDHQPQHF TGTGCCAGTAGCCCCCTGTACGTTGGCGACCATCAGCCCCAGCATTTT
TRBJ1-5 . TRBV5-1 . CASSLGPGNSNQPQHF TGCGCCAGCAGCTTGGGGCCCGGTAATAGCAATCAGCCCCAGCATTTT
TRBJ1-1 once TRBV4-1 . CASTPTGNTEAFF TGCGCCAGCACCCCGACGGGGAACACTGAAGCTTTCTTT
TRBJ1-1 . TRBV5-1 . CASSLVRGALNTEAFF TGCGCCAGCAGCTTGGTGAGGGGGGCACTGAACACTGAAGCTTTCTTT
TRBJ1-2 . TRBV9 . CASSDLSYGYTF TGTGCCAGCAGCGACTTAAGCTATGGCTACACCTTC
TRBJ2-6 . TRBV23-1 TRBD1 CASSQPGQRCYSGANVLTF TGCGCCAGCAGTCAGCCGGGACAGCGATGCTACTCTGGGGCCAACGTCCTGACTTTC
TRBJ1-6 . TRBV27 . CASSTPVSPLHF TGTGCCAGCAGTACACCAGTATCACCCCTCCACTTT
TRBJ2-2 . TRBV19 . CASSIGGEGWELFF TGTGCCAGTAGTATAGGGGGGGAAGGCTGGGAGCTGTTTTTT
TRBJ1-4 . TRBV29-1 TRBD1 CSVTPGQGAPNEKLFF TGCAGCGTAACCCCGGGACAGGGGGCACCAAATGAAAAACTGTTTTTT